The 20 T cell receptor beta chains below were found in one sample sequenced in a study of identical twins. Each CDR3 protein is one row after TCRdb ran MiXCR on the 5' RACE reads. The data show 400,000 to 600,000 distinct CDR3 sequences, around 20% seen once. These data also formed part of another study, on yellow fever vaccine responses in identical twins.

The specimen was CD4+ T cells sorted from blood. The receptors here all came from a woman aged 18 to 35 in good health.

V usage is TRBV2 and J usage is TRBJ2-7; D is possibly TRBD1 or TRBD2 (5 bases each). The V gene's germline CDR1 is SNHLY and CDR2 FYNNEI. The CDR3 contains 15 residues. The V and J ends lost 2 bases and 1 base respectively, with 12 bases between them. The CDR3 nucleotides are TGTGCCAGCAGTGAAAGAGGCAGGGAGTCCTACGAGCAGTACTTC. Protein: CASSERGRESYEQYF.

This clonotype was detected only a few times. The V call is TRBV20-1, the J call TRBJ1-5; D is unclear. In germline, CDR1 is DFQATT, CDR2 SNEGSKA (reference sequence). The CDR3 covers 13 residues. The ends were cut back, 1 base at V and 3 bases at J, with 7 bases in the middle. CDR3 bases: TGCAGTGCTAGAGTCGACTACAATCAGCCCCAGCATTTT. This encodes CSARVDYNQPQHF.

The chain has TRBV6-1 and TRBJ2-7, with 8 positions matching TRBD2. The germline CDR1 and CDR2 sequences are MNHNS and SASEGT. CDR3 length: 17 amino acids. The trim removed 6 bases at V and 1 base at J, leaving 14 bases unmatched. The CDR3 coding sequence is TGTGCCAGCAGCCGACTCAGGGGAGCGGGAGAGTCCTACGAGCAGTACTTC. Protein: CASSRLRGAGESYEQYF.

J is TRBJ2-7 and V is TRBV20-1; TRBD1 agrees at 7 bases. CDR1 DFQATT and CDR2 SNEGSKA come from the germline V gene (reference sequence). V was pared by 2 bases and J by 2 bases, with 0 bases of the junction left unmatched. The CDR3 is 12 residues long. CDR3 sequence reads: CSARRGPYEQYF. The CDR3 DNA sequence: TGCAGTGCTAGAAGGGGGCCCTACGAGCAGTACTTC.

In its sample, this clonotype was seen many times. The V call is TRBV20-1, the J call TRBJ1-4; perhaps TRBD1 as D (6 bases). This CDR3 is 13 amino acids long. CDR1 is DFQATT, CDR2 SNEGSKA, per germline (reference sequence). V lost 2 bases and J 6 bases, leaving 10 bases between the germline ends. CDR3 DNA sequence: TGCAGTGCTAGATGGGCAGGGGATGAAAAACTGTTTTTT. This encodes CSARWAGDEKLFF.

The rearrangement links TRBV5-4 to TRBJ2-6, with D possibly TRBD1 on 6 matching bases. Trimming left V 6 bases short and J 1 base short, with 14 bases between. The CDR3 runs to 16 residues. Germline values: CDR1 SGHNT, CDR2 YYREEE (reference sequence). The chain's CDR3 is CASTPSTGSGANVLTF. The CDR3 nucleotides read TGTGCCAGCACCCCCTCAACAGGGTCTGGGGCCAACGTCCTGACTTTC.

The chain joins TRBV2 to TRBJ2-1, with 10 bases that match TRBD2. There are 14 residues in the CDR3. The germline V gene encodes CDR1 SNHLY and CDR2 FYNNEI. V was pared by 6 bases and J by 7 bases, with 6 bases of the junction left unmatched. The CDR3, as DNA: TGTGCCAGCAGCCAGCGGGAGGGCGCGAATGAGCAGTTCTTC. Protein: CASSQREGANEQFF.

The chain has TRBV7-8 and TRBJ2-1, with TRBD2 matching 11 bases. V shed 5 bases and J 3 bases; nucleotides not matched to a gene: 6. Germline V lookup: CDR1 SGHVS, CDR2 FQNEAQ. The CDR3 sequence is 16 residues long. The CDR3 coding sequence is TGTGCCAGCAGCCGAAGACTAGCGGGGATCTACAATGAGCAGTTCTTC. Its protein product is CASSRRLAGIYNEQFF.

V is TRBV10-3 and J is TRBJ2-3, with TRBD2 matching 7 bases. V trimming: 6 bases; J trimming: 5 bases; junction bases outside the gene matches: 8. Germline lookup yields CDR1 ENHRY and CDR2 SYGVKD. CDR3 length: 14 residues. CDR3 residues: CAISPRGEVDTQYF. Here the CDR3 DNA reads TGTGCCATCAGCCCTCGGGGGGAGGTAGATACGCAGTATTTT.

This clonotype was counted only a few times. The CDR3 loop is CASSFGQADNEQFF. The CDR3 DNA follows: TGTGCCAGCAGTTTCGGCCAGGCTGACAATGAGCAGTTCTTC. The gene calls are TRBV12-3 or TRBV12-4 and TRBJ2-1; no clear D. The CDR3 has 14 amino acids. The V gene lost 3 bases and the J gene lost 5 bases, with 11 bases spanning the gap.

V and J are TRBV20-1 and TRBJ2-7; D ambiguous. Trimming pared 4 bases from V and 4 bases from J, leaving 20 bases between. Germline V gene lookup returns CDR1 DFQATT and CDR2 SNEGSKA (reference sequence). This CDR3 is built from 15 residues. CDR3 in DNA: TGCAGTGCTACCCTGCCCGACATCTCCGTATACGAGCAGTACGTC. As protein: CSATLPDISVYEQYV.

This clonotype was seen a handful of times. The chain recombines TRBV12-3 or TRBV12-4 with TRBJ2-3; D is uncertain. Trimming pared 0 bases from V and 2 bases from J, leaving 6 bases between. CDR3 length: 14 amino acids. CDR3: CASSLAPATDTQYF. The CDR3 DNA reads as TGTGCCAGCAGTTTAGCGCCGGCCACAGATACGCAGTATTTT.

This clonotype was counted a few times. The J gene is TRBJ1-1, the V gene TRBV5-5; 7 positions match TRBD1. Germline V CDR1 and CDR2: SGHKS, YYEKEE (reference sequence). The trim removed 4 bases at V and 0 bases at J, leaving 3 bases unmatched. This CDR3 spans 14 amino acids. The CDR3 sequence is CASSQDRLNTEAFF. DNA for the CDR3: TGTGCCAGCAGCCAGGACAGGCTGAACACTGAAGCTTTCTTT.

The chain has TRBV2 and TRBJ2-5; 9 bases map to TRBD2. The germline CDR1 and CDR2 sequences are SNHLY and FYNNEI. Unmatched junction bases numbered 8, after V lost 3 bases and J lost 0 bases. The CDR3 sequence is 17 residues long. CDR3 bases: TGTGCCAGCAGTGACCACCTCCTAGCGGGAAACCAAGAGACCCAGTACTTC. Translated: CASSDHLLAGNQETQYF.

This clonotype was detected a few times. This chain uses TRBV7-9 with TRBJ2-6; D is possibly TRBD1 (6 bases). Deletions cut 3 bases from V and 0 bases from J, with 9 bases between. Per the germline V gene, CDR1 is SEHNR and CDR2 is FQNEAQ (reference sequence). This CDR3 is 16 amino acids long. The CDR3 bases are TGTGCCAGCAGCTTCCAGGGGAGCTCTGGGGCCAACGTCCTGACTTTC. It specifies CASSFQGSSGANVLTF.

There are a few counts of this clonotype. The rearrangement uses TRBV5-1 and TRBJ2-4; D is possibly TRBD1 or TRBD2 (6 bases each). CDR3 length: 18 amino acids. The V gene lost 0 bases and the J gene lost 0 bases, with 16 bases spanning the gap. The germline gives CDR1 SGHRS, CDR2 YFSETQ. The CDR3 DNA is TGCGCCAGCAGCTTGGCGGAGGGACAACCTATAGCCAAAAACATTCAGTACTTC. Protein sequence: CASSLAEGQPIAKNIQYF.

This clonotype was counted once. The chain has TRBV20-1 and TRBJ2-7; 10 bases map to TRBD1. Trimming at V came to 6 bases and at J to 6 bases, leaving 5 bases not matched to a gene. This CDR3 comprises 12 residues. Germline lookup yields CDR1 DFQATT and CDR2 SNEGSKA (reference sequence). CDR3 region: CSAEGQGPEQYF. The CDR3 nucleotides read TGCAGTGCCGAGGGACAGGGGCCCGAGCAGTACTTC.

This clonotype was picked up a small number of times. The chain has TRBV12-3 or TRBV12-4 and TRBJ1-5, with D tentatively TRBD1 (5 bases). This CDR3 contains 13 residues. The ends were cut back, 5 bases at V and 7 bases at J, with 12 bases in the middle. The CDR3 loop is CASSAGERQPQHF. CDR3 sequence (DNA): TGTGCCAGCAGTGCGGGGGAAAGACAGCCCCAGCATTTT.

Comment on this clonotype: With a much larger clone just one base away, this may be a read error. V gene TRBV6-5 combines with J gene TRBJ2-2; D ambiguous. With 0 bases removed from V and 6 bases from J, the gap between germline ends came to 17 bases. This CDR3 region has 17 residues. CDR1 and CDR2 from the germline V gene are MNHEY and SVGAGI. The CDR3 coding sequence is TGTGCCAGCAGTTACTCGGGCTTGGTTCCGACCCCCGGGGAGCTGTTTTTT. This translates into CASSYSGLVPTPGELFF.

The CDR3 loop reads CASSLESGQDTQYF. The DNA for the CDR3 is TGTGCCAGCAGCTTAGAATCAGGCCAAGATACGCAGTATTTT. The V call is TRBV11-3, the J call TRBJ2-3; D unclear. Trimming took off 0 bases at V and 5 bases at J, with 9 bases between the two ends. Looked up from germline, CDR1 is SGHNT and CDR2 is YENEEA. The CDR3 totals 14 residues.